Sequencing of this T cell receptor beta chain was carried out in a study of T cells after yellow fever vaccination. In the study overall: Libraries from low-cell-number fractions were prepared with the SMART-Seq v4 Ultra Low Input RNA kit. Study-wide results and caveats: Weaker overall was a secondary response that nonetheless peaked faster, on day 5 versus 15. Some clonotypes, a small share, were shared between CD4 and CD8 compartments. Once the booster was given, most primary-vaccination clones reappeared, at about 97% for CD4 and over 85% for CD8.

This clonotype has more than one count but fewer than ten. No antigen is known for it. The length of the CDR3 is 15 residues. Germline CDR1 and CDR2: SEHNR and FQNEAQ (reference sequence). Germline trimming cut 5 bases from V and 4 bases from J; bases unmatched to any gene: 5. TCRdb re-called the 5' RACE reads through MiXCR, storing one row per CDR3 protein. The repertoire holds 70,000 to 80,000 distinct CDR3 sequences, with around 7.8% as singletons. The TCR sequence derives from a man aged 18 to 30 who received the YFV17D yellow fever vaccine. Specimen: CD8+ T cells sorted from PBMCs, collected about 10 days after the first yellow fever vaccination. V and J are TRBV7-9 and TRBJ2-1, with 10 bases identical to TRBD1. The CDR3 sequence is CASSRRDRGYNEQFF. The DNA of the CDR3 is TGTGCCAGCAGCCGCCGGGACAGGGGTTACAATGAGCAGTTCTTC.